The 13 T cell receptor beta chains below all came from one sample that was sequenced in a study of blood T cells in healthy people across ages. Combining a sample-barcoded 5' primer with a J-beta primer mix, a second PCR ran for roughly 7 to 11 cycles. TCRdb recomputed calls from the 5' RACE reads with MiXCR, one row per CDR3 protein. Of a few hundred thousand distinct CDR3 sequences listed, 52% are singletons. The sequenced material came from blood. The receptors originated from a man in his fifties or sixties in good health.

This clonotype was found a few times. The chain combines TRBV15 with TRBJ2-7; 14 positions agree with TRBD2. The CDR3 runs to 19 residues. Germline assignment: CDR1 LNHNV and CDR2 YYDKDF (reference sequence). J was trimmed by 3 bases and V by 1 base; bases with no gene match: 11. The CDR3: CATSRVGLAGGLIGYEQYF. Here the CDR3 DNA reads TGTGCCACCAGCAGAGTTGGACTAGCGGGGGGTCTAATAGGCTACGAGCAGTACTTC.

This rearrangement joins TRBV4-3 to TRBJ2-3; 10 nucleotides align to TRBD2. The trim removed 0 bases at V and 0 bases at J, leaving 9 bases unmatched. This CDR3 is 19 amino acids long. Germline V gene data show CDR1 as LGHNA and CDR2 as YSLEER. CDR3 protein: CASSQDFQREGSSTDTQYF. Here the CDR3 DNA reads TGCGCCAGCAGCCAAGATTTTCAGCGGGAGGGTTCTAGCACAGATACGCAGTATTTT.

This clonotype was counted a single time. The chain links TRBV4-3 to TRBJ1-2; D might be TRBD1 (5 bases). CDR1 is LGHNA, CDR2 YSLEER, per germline. The CDR3 totals 14 residues. The V gene lost 0 bases and the J gene lost 8 bases, with 13 bases spanning the gap. CDR3 DNA sequence: TGCGCCAGCAGCCAAGACGCAGGGTATGGAGGCTACACCTTC. This translates into CASSQDAGYGGYTF.

Concerning this clonotype itself: A much more abundant neighbour one base away suggests this may be a read error. The chain has TRBV11-3 and TRBJ2-7, with 11 bases matching TRBD1. This CDR3 is built from 15 residues. CDR1 and CDR2 from the germline V gene are SGHNT and YENEEA. Trimming cost V 5 bases and J 3 bases; bases outside gene matches: 6. The CDR3 region is CASSPGQGVGYEQYF. The DNA of the CDR3 is TGTGCCAGCAGCCCGGGACAGGGGGTGGGCTACGAGCAGTACTTC.

V and J are TRBV20-1 and TRBJ2-5, with TRBD1 as a possible D gene (6 bases). Germline CDR1 reads DFQATT; CDR2 reads SNEGSKA (reference sequence). The CDR3 consists of 13 residues. The V gene lost 5 bases and the J gene lost 0 bases, with 10 bases spanning the gap. DNA for the CDR3: TGCAGTGCTCGTGGGACAAACCAAGAGACCCAGTACTTC. Amino acid sequence: CSARGTNQETQYF.

Remarks on this clonotype: A much larger clone differs from this one at a single base, so this may be a read error. The chain combines TRBV20-1 with TRBJ2-1; 7 positions match TRBD2. The germline CDR1 and CDR2 sequences are DFQATT and SNEGSKA (reference sequence). V lost 5 bases and J lost 7; bases outside the gene matches: 14. The CDR3 has 15 residues. The CDR3 DNA reads as TGCAGTGCTGCCGCCTCGGCGGGGGTAGGTAATGAGCAGTTCTTC. The encoded protein is CSAAASAGVGNEQFF.

The chain's CDR3 is CASSLEGQGNYGYTF. CDR3 in DNA: TGTGCCAGCAGCTTGGAAGGGCAGGGTAACTATGGCTACACCTTC. The chain carries TRBV5-6 and TRBJ1-2; D perhaps matches TRBD1 (5 bases). V was trimmed by 0 bases and J by 1 base, leaving 10 bases between them. The germline CDR1 and CDR2 sequences are SGHDT and YYEEEE. This CDR3 has 15 amino acids.

This clonotype was detected a few times. J is TRBJ2-5 and V is TRBV28; D is possibly TRBD1 (6 bases). Trimming took off 5 bases at V and 7 bases at J, with 17 bases between the two ends. Looked up from germline, CDR1 is MDHEN and CDR2 is SYDVKM. The CDR3 covers 14 residues. CDR3: CASSPPGQQPTQYF. The DNA of the CDR3 is TGTGCCAGCAGTCCTCCCGGACAGCAACCGACCCAGTACTTC.

This clonotype was detected only once. The chain recombines TRBV6-1 with TRBJ1-4, with 9 bases that match TRBD1. V trimming: 1 base; J trimming: 8 bases; junction bases outside the gene matches: 5. CDR3 size: 15 residues. Looked up from germline, CDR1 is MNHNS and CDR2 is SASEGT. Here the CDR3 reads CASSEGGTGREKLFF. The DNA for the CDR3 is TGTGCCAGCAGTGAAGGAGGGACAGGGCGGGAAAAACTGTTTTTT.

This chain joins TRBV7-2 and TRBJ2-5, with 8 bases identical to TRBD2. CDR3 length equals 12 residues. With V trimmed by 4 bases and J by 9 bases, 4 bases remained unmatched. The germline V gene has CDR1 SGHTA and CDR2 FQGNSA. This CDR3 reads CASSSVGRAQYF. CDR3 bases: TGTGCCAGCAGCTCGGTCGGGAGGGCCCAGTACTTC. The full variable domain, in which reference TRBV7-2 and TRBJ2-5 provide the parts outside the CDR3, is GAGVSQSPSNKVTEKGKDVELRCDPISGHTALYWYRQSLGQGLEFLIYFQGNSAPDKSGLPSDRFSAERTGGSVSTLTIQRTQQEDSAVYLCASSSVGRAQYFGPGTRLLVL.

Turning to this clonotype: The junction differs from germline at one of its ends, possibly a read error. V usage is TRBV20-1 and J usage is TRBJ2-1; 10 bases fit TRBD2. Gene TRBJ2-7 matches the end of the DNA better, so the J call may be wrong. The germline V gene encodes CDR1 DFQATT and CDR2 SNEGSKA (reference sequence). The CDR3 has 16 residues. CDR3 nucleotide sequence: TGCAGTGCTACCGATAGGGATAGCGGGAGGACCTATGAGCAGTACTTC. As protein: CSATDRDSGRTYEQYF.

V gene TRBV7-2 combines with J gene TRBJ2-7; 7 bases map to TRBD2. CDR1 is SGHTA and CDR2 is FQGNSA in the germline V gene. The trim removed 4 bases at V and 7 bases at J, leaving 10 bases unmatched. This CDR3 region has 14 residues. The CDR3 region is CASSSLGGPVEQYF. The CDR3 nucleotides are TGTGCCAGCAGCTCCTTGGGAGGGCCAGTGGAGCAGTACTTC.

A few counts support this clonotype. The chain recombines TRBV7-2 with TRBJ2-5; 8 bases line up with TRBD1. Germline CDR1 reads SGHTA; CDR2 reads FQGNSA. The CDR3 has 16 amino acids. With 1 base clipped from V and 4 bases from J, the junction kept 8 bases outside the gene matches. The CDR3 DNA follows: TGTGCCAGCAGCTTAGTCCAGGGGGCATCGGGAGAGACCCAGTACTTC. It yields the protein CASSLVQGASGETQYF. The full variable domain, its missing parts supplied by reference TRBV7-2 and TRBJ2-5, is GAGVSQSPSNKVTEKGKDVELRCDPISGHTALYWYRQSLGQGLEFLIYFQGNSAPDKSGLPSDRFSAERTGGSVSTLTIQRTQQEDSAVYLCASSLVQGASGETQYFGPGTRLLVL.